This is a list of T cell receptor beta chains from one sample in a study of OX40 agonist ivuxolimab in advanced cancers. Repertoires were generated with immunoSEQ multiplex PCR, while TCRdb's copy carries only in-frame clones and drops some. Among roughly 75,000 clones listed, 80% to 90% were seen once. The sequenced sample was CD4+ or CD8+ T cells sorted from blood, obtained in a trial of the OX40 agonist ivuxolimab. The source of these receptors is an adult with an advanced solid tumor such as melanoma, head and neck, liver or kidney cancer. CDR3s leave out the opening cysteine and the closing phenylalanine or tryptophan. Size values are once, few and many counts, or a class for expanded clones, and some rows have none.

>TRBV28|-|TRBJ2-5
ASSPAGTGYQETQY
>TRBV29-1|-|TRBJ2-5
SVGAVETQY
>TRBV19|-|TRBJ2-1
ASSPGLAGNEQF
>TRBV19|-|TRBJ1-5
ASSMSGPYNQPQH
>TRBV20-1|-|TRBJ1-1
SAVGNEAF
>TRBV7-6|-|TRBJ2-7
ASSHLGGYEQY
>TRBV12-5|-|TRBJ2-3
ASGLSTGTSGIGSTDTQY
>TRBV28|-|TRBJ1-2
ASSPWGQGAHPSYGYT
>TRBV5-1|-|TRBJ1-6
ASSLGTDSYNSPLH
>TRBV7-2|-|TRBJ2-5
ASSFSGKGQETQY
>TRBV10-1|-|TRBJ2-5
ASSETGGYQETQY
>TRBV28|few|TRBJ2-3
ASSLSSGSFDTQY
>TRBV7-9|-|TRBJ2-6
ASRLGGSGANVLT
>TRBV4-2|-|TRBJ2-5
ASSLGLAGGLETQY
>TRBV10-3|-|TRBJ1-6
ASGQGASPLH
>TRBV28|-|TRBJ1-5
ASQLTGIKPQPQH
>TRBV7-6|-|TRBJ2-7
ASSLGTGSSYEQY
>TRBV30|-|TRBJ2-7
AWRRQYEQY
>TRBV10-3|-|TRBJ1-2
AISERDIGDYGYT
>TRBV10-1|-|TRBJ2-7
ASSESGRGEQY
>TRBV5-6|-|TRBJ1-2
ASSFKQGANYGYT
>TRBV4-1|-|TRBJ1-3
ASSQLQGARGNTIY
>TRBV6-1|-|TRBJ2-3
ASSDYADTQY
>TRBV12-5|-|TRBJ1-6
ASGPGLSSYNSPLH
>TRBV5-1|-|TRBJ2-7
ASSLIGDNSYEQY
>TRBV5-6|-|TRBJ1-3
ASSLPGLSGNTIY
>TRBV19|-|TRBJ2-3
ASSIVGGWQTQY